A single sample is the source of the 3 T cell receptor beta chains below, sequenced in a study of T-cell reconstitution after alpha-beta-depleted transplantation in children. Construction of the TCRbeta library involved unique molecular identifiers. TCRdb reprocessed the PCR reads with MiXCR, giving one entry per CDR3 protein. The sample has hundreds of thousands of distinct CDR3 sequences, 23% seen once. Sequenced here: PBMCs, mostly from graft donor cells, sampled 360 days after TCRalphabeta/CD19-depleted stem cell transplant. Receptors were obtained from a boy under two years old who had a stem cell transplant for acute myeloid leukemia, so the T cells may come from the graft donor.

This clonotype was detected ten times or more. The chain carries TRBV12-3 or TRBV12-4 and TRBJ1-2; possible D gene TRBD1, 6 bases. With 6 bases removed from V and 7 bases from J, the gap between germline ends came to 18 bases. The CDR3 is 14 amino acids. CDR3 loop: CASSMTGNMGGYTF. The CDR3 coding sequence is TGTGCCAGCAGCATGACAGGAAATATGGGTGGCTACACCTTC.

This clonotype was counted ten times or more. The rearrangement joins TRBV20-1 to TRBJ2-7; D could derive from TRBD1 or TRBD2 (6 bases each). This CDR3 has 14 amino acids. Germline loops: CDR1 DFQATT, CDR2 SNEGSKA (reference sequence). Trimming pared 4 bases from V and 0 bases from J, leaving 13 bases between. For the CDR3, the DNA is TGCAGTGCTATAGTAGCGGACAGCTCCTACGAGCAGTACGTC. The encoded protein is CSAIVADSSYEQYV.

This clonotype was seen at least ten times. V and J are TRBV4-1 and TRBJ2-7; TRBD2 is a possible D gene (5 bases). The CDR3 sequence is 13 residues long. Germline assignment: CDR1 MGHRA and CDR2 YSYEKL. V was clipped by 0 bases and J by 2 bases, with 5 bases between them. The CDR3 DNA reads TGCGCCAGCAGCCAAGATAGCGCCTACGAGCAGTACGTC. It translates to CASSQDSAYEQYV.